The sequence of this TCR beta chain was determined in a study of control samples from healthy donors and cancer patients. As regards this clone: The germline gene is not matched at one end of the junction; a read error may be the cause.

Clones were sequenced by immunoSEQ multiplex PCR, and TCRdb holds only the in-frame ones, with some missing. The sample consists of under 150,000 clones, 80% to 90% of them appearing once. The receptor was isolated from a woman aged 45-60 years with colorectal cancer. The sample taken for sequencing was PBMCs.

DNA for the CDR3: TGCGCCAGCAGTGACTCGATGAACACTGAATCTTTCTTT. It encodes CASSDSMNTESFF. The chain employs TRBV10-2 and TRBJ1-1; D call uncertain. Germline CDR1 reads WSHSY; CDR2 reads SAAADI. This CDR3 comprises 13 residues.